The entry that follows covers one T cell receptor beta chain sequence. This clonotype was counted at least ten times. Which antigen it targets is not known. Base qualities are not at hand, and no much larger clone is one base apart. Receptors were amplified or captured by 5' RACE. The reads were generated on an Illumina MiSeq. During library preparation, unique molecular identifiers were attached to individual cDNA molecules so that TCRs could be counted in a quantitative, reproducible way. Concerning the study's data processing: A median of about 87,000 TCRs per sample was observed, with a range of about 23,224 to 690,600. V, J and CDR3 annotation of the TCR reads was performed with the Decombinator software suite. For the PS versus PT1 abundance plots, all samples were subsampled to the same number of TCRs (28,000). TCRs were defined as expanded if absent before sensitization and observed at least eight times at the 2-week time point. TCRdb applied fastp at Q25 and MiXCR to the public reads, then kept only in-frame beta chains. Every CDR3 protein is listed once, alongside the most common genes and DNA of its rows. The V and J calls shown here were made by TCRdb, not taken from the authors' results. This sample lists tens of thousands of distinct CDR3 sequences; about 7.7% were detected once. Around 2% of the sample is taken by the ten largest.

This sample stems from a study of human T cells and chemical hapten exposure listed by TCRdb under 2021. A note on the overall study: Libraries were pooled for sequencing, and variation in per-sample TCR yields was attributed mainly to small differences in library volumes within the pool. Peripheral blood TCR repertoire changes were tracked in vivo in alopecia patients during primary and secondary sensitization to the hapten diphenylcyclopropenone (DPC). For every blood RNA sample, sequencing covered both the TCR alpha and TCR beta chains. Paper-wide results and their limitations: DPC sensitization did not change how many TCRs were above 1 in 1000 frequency, and no evidence was found of alterations in global repertoire structure. Repeated subsampling changed both the strength of the expansion versus patch-test correlation and the threshold at which that correlation became significant.

Reading from cysteine to phenylalanine, the CDR3 counts 17 amino acids. Of all the DNA, just the CDR3 is kept, 51 bases in frame from base 1. The germline V gene (reference sequence) gives CDR1 as SEHNR and CDR2 as FQNEAQ. V lost 0 bases and J lost 1 base; the stretch between them is 14 bases long. Total RNA was isolated from unfractionated whole blood collected in Tempus Blood RNA tubes. As TCR sequencing controls, about five healthy volunteers were used, with blood taken at day 0, 2 weeks and 6 weeks. This receptor was obtained from a male donor in good health. The chain was built from TRBV7-9 and TRBJ2-3, with TRBD1 perhaps the D gene, on 6 matching bases. This receptor has the CDR3 CASSLALQGLGTDTQYF. The DNA sequence follows: TGTGCCAGCAGCTTAGCTTTACAGGGCTTGGGCACAGATACGCAGTATTTT.